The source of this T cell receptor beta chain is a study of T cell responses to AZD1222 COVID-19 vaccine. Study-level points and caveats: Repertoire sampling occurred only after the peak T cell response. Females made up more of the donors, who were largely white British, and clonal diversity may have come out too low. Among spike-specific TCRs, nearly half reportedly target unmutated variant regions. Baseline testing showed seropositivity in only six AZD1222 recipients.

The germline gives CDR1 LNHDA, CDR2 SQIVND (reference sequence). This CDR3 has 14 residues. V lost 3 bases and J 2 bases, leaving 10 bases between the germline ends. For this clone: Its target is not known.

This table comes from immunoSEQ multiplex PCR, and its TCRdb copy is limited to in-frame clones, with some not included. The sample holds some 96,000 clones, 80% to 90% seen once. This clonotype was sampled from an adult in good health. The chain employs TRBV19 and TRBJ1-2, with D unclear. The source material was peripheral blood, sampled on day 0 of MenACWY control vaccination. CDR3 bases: TGTGCCAGTAGTATGTCTGTCTCAAACTATGGCTACACCTTC. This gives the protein CASSMSVSNYGYTF.